Given below is one TCR beta chain in context. What it binds is unknown. A much larger clone sits a single nucleotide away, making a read error possible. Germline CDR1 and CDR2: SGHTA and FQGNSA. The V end lost 5 bases, the J end lost 4 bases, and 8 bases lay between the germline ends. CDR3 length equals 12 residues. The sample is drawn from a study of shared clonotypes between healthy human individuals. For the study at large: Every donor yielded three CD4 naive, three CD4 memory, two CD8 naive and one CD8 memory plate.

The data were produced by immunoSEQ multiplex PCR, yet TCRdb's version contains in-frame clones alone and is incomplete. The sample carries 900,000 to 1,200,000 clones, about 80% recorded once. Study-wide findings and caveats: Among donors, clonotype sharing was expected to be affected by sequencing depth.

Sequences were obtained from memory CD4+ T cells from PBMCs. As to subset: CD45RA-negative fraction. The sequence came from a young man in good health. Some clones in this sample may be carry-over from other donors' samples. This chain links TRBV7-2 with TRBJ1-2; no clear D gene. CDR3 residues: CASSREGYGYTF. CDR3 DNA: TGTGCCAGCAGCCGAGAGGGCTATGGCTACACCTTC.